A single sample gave rise to the 18 T cell receptor beta chains below, sequenced in a study of blood T cell repertoires in COVID-19. Measured with immunoSEQ multiplex PCR; TCRdb has only the in-frame clones, and not every one. The sample records 300,000 or so clones, around 83% being singletons. Sequenced sample: peripheral blood. The receptors derive from a woman between 45 and 60 years old with acute or convalescent COVID-19.

This clone was detected once. The J gene is TRBJ1-6, the V gene TRBV27, with 11 nucleotides matching TRBD1. The CDR3 spans 12 residues. V trimming: 8 bases; J trimming: 13 bases; junction bases outside the gene matches: 4. Per germline, CDR1 MNHEY and CDR2 SMNVEV (reference sequence). CDR3 in DNA: TGTGCCAGCGGACAGGGGGCGCTTCCCCTCCACTTT. Protein product: CASGQGALPLHF.

This clone came up once. The V call is TRBV6-5, the J call TRBJ2-7, with TRBD1 matching over 8 bases. This CDR3 spans 12 amino acids. The junction had 6 bases not matched to a gene; V was cut back by 7 bases and J by 7 bases. In germline, CDR1 is MNHEY, CDR2 SVGAGI. CDR3 nucleotide sequence: TGTGCCAGCATAGGACAGGGTGGGGAGCAGTACGTC. Translating gives CASIGQGGEQYV.

The chain couples TRBV9 to TRBJ1-2; D is ambiguous. Germline loops: CDR1 SGDLS, CDR2 YYNGEE. CDR3 length: 10 residues. Trimming took 7 bases from V and 8 from J, leaving 9 bases between them. The CDR3 is CASAGRGYTF. Written as DNA, the CDR3 is TGTGCCAGCGCCGGTCGAGGCTACACCTTC.

This clone appeared a single time. The chain couples TRBV30 to TRBJ1-5, with D possibly TRBD1 on 6 matching bases. The CDR3 sequence is 13 residues long. Germline lookup yields CDR1 GTSNPN and CDR2 SVGIG (reference sequence). The V and J ends lost 8 bases and 7 bases respectively, with 18 bases between them. The CDR3 region is CAGAAGEGQPQHF. The CDR3 DNA follows: TGTGCCGGGGCCGCAGGGGAGGGACAGCCCCAGCATTTT. The full variable domain, its missing parts supplied by reference TRBV30 and TRBJ1-5, is SQTIHQWPATLVQPVGSPLSLECTVEGTSNPNLYWYRQAAGRGLQLLFYSVGIGQISSEVPQNLSASRPQDRQFILSSKKLLLSDSGFYLCAGAAGEGQPQHFGDGTRLSIL.

Of note for this clone: This sample also contains other DNA sequences that code for the same CDR3. The chain employs TRBV6-6 and TRBJ1-5; 7 nucleotides agree with TRBD1. The CDR3 has 14 residues. Germline V lookup: CDR1 MNHNY, CDR2 SVGAGI (reference sequence). The V gene end was trimmed by 6 bases and the J gene end by 4 bases; junction bases not matched to a gene: 6. The CDR3 coding sequence is TGTGCCAGCAGCCGTGGACAGGTAAATCAGCCCCAGCATTTT. Translating it yields CASSRGQVNQPQHF.

The genes are TRBV7-9 and TRBJ2-1, with TRBD2 identical over 11 bases. Germline V lookup: CDR1 SEHNR, CDR2 FQNEAQ (reference sequence). V was clipped by 5 bases and J by 9 bases; unmatched bases: 6. This CDR3 comprises 14 residues. For the CDR3, the DNA is TGTGCCAGCAGCACGACTAGCGGGATCTTTGAGCAGTTCTTC. Protein product: CASSTTSGIFEQFF. Supplemented by reference TRBV7-9 and TRBJ2-1, the full variable domain reads DTGVSQNPRHKITKRGQNVTFRCDPISEHNRLYWYRQTLGQGPEFLTYFQNEAQLEKSRLLSDRFSAERPKGSFSTLEIQRTEQGDSAMYLCASSTTSGIFEQFFGPGTRLTVL.

This chain links TRBV2 with TRBJ1-6; TRBD1 is a possible D gene (5 bases). V lost 6 bases and J 5 bases, leaving 17 bases between the germline ends. Looked up from germline, CDR1 is SNHLY and CDR2 is FYNNEI. This CDR3 is 16 amino acids long. DNA for the CDR3: TGTGCCAGCAGCGACAGTGCGGGAGCTGATAATTCACCCCTCCACTTT. It codes for CASSDSAGADNSPLHF.

This chain links TRBV5-1 with TRBJ2-2; 8 bases map to TRBD1. The germline V gene has CDR1 SGHRS and CDR2 YFSETQ. Trimming cost V 1 base and J 1 base; bases outside gene matches: 3. The CDR3 loop spans 16 amino acids. The DNA of the CDR3 is TGCGCCAGCAGCTTGATCGGGACAGGGAACACCGGGGAGCTGTTTTTT. It specifies CASSLIGTGNTGELFF.

The chain has TRBV30 and TRBJ1-6, with 7 bases fitting TRBD1. Germline loops: CDR1 GTSNPN, CDR2 SVGIG (reference sequence). The CDR3 runs to 13 residues. V shed 3 bases and J 13 bases; nucleotides not matched to a gene: 9. CDR3 in amino acids: CAWRTGTVAPLHF. CDR3 sequence (DNA): TGTGCCTGGAGGACCGGGACAGTTGCGCCCCTCCACTTT.

This clone showed up just a few times. The chain is built from TRBV11-2 and TRBJ1-6, with TRBD1 matching over 8 bases. After removal of 6 bases from V and 10 bases from J, the junction contained 14 bases not matched to a gene. The CDR3 length is 16 residues. Per germline, CDR1 SGHAT and CDR2 FQNNGV. CDR3 nucleotides: TGTGCCAGCAGTGCACATGGACAGGGTCGCGACTCACCCCTCCACTTT. Its protein product is CASSAHGQGRDSPLHF.

The J gene is TRBJ1-2, the V gene TRBV6-5; a possible D gene is TRBD1 (5 bases). V lost 5 bases to trimming and J lost 4 bases, with 11 bases between them. This CDR3 comprises 13 residues. Germline V lookup: CDR1 MNHEY, CDR2 SVGAGI. The CDR3 region is CASSQGRVYGYTF. Here the CDR3 DNA reads TGTGCCAGCAGTCAGGGCAGGGTCTATGGCTACACCTTC.

V and J are TRBV5-6 and TRBJ2-3; D is perhaps TRBD1 (6 bases). Germline CDR1 is SGHDT and CDR2 is YYEEEE. The CDR3 covers 16 residues. Trimming removed 2 bases from V and 5 bases from J, with 18 bases in between. CDR3 DNA sequence: TGTGCCAGCAGCTTTCGACAGGAGGCCCAGGAAGATACGCAGTATTTT. The encoded protein is CASSFRQEAQEDTQYF.

The chain uses TRBV19 and TRBJ2-3, with 7 bases fitting TRBD2. J gave up 2 bases and V 6 bases, and 8 bases lay outside the gene matches. The CDR3 has 15 residues. Germline CDR1 reads LNHDA; CDR2 reads SQIVND (reference sequence). The CDR3 protein is CASRASGGITDTQYF. The DNA for the CDR3 is TGTGCCAGTAGAGCCTCCGGGGGGATCACAGATACGCAGTATTTT.

The V and J genes are TRBV18 and TRBJ1-4; TRBD1 is a possible D gene (5 bases). The V gene lost 2 bases and the J gene lost 8 bases, with 15 bases spanning the gap. In germline, CDR1 is KGHSH, CDR2 LQKENI. The CDR3 is 15 residues long. The CDR3 loop reads CASSPDQQAGEKLFF. Here the CDR3 DNA reads TGTGCCAGCTCACCAGATCAGCAGGCAGGGGAAAAACTGTTTTTT.

The chain joins TRBV18 to TRBJ1-1; possibly TRBD1 for D (6 bases). V gave up 4 bases and J gave up 0 bases, with 18 bases separating them. This CDR3 is built from 17 residues. CDR1 KGHSH and CDR2 LQKENI come from the germline V gene. CDR3 amino acids: CASSRSSGQIMNTEAFF. CDR3 sequence (DNA): TGTGCCAGCTCACGCTCCTCCGGACAGATCATGAACACTGAAGCTTTCTTT.

The gene calls are TRBV4-2 and TRBJ2-3; TRBD1 matches 7 bases. The germline gives CDR1 LGHNA, CDR2 YNFKEQ. This CDR3 has 16 residues. Germline trimming cut 3 bases from V and 3 bases from J; bases unmatched to any gene: 9. The CDR3 region is CASSHLTGMGTDTQYF. In DNA, the CDR3 is TGTGCCAGCAGCCATTTGACAGGGATGGGTACAGATACGCAGTATTTT.

The chain links TRBV7-9 to TRBJ2-7, with TRBD2 as a possible D gene (6 bases). This CDR3 is built from 17 residues. Germline V CDR1 and CDR2: SEHNR, FQNEAQ (reference sequence). Trimming took off 3 bases at V and 3 bases at J, with 21 bases between the two ends. CDR3 nucleotide sequence: TGTGCCAGCAGCTTGGGCCTCGGGAGACCTGACCTCTACGAGCAGTACTTC. It specifies CASSLGLGRPDLYEQYF.

V and J are TRBV5-4 and TRBJ2-1; a possible D gene is TRBD1 (5 bases). Trimming shortened V by 0 bases and J by 0 bases, and 7 bases separated the two germline ends. Germline CDR1 reads SGHNT; CDR2 reads YYREEE (reference sequence). This CDR3 comprises 15 residues. The CDR3 sequence: CASSLGQSSYNEQFF. Here the CDR3 DNA reads TGTGCCAGCAGCTTGGGACAGAGCTCCTACAATGAGCAGTTCTTC.